This paragraph covers one T cell receptor beta chain sequence. The data are from a study of control samples from healthy donors and cancer patients. The CDR3 has 13 residues. Trimming left V 5 bases short and J 0 bases short, with 6 bases between. Germline V gives CDR1 LNHDA, CDR2 SQIVND (reference sequence). Sequenced by immunoSEQ multiplex PCR; TCRdb stores in-frame clones only, minus some. In the table there are about 100,000 clones, about 90% of which are singletons. The sequenced material came from blood. The sequence was obtained from a woman in her forties or fifties in good health. This chain joins TRBV19 and TRBJ2-3; no clear D gene. CDR3 amino acids: CASSPGSTDTQYF. In nucleotides, the CDR3 is TGTGCCAGTAGTCCAGGAAGCACAGATACGCAGTATTTT.